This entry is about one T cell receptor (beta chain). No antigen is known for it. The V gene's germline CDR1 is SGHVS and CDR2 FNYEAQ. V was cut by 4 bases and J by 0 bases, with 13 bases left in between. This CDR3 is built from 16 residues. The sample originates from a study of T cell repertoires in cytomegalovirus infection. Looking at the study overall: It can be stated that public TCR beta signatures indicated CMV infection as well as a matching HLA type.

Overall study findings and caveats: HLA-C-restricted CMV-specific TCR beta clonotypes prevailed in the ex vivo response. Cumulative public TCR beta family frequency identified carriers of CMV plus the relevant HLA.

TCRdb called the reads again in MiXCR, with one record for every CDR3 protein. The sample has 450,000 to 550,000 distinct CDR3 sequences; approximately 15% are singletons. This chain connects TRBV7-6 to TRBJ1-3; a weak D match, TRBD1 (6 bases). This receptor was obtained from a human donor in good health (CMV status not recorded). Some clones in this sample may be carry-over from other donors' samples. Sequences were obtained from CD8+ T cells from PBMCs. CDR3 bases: TGTGCCAGCAGCTCCCCCCGGGGGCTCTCTGGAAACACCATATATTTT. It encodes CASSSPRGLSGNTIYF.